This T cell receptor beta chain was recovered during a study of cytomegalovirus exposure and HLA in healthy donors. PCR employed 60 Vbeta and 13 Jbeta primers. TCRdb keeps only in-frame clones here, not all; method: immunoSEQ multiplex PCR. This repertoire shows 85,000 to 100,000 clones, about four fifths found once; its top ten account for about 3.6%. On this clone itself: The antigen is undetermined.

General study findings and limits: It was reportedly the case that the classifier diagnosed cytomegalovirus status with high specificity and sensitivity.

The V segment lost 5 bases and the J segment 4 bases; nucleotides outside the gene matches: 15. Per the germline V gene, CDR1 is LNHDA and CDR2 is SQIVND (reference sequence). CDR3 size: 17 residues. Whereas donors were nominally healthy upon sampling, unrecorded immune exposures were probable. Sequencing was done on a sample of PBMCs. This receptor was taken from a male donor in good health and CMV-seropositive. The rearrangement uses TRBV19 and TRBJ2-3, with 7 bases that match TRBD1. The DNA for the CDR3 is TGTGCCAGTAGTCAGGCCCCGACAGGGATTATTTCAGATACGCAGTATTTT. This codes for CASSQAPTGIISDTQYF.